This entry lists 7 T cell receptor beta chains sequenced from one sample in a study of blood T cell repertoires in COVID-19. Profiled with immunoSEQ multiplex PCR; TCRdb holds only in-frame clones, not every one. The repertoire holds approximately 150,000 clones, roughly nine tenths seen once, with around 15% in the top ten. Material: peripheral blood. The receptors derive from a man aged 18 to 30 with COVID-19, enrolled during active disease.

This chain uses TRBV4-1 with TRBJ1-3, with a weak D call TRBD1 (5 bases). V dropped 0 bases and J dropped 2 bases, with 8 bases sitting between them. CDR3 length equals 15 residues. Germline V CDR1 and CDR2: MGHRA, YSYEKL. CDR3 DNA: TGCGCCAGCAGCCAAGAAGGGGTAACTGGAAACACCATATATTTT. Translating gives CASSQEGVTGNTIYF.

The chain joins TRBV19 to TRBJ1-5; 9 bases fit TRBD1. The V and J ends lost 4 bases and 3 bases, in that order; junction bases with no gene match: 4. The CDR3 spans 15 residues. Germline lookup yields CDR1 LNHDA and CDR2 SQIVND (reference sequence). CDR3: CASSTHRGPNQPQHF. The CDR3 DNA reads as TGTGCCAGTAGTACACACAGGGGGCCCAATCAGCCCCAGCATTTT.

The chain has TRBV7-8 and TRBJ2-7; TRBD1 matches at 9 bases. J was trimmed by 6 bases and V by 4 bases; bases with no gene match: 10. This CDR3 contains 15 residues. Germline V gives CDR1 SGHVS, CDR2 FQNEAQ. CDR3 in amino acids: CASSSFRDRAVEQYF. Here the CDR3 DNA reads TGTGCCAGCAGCTCTTTTCGGGACAGGGCGGTCGAGCAGTACTTC.

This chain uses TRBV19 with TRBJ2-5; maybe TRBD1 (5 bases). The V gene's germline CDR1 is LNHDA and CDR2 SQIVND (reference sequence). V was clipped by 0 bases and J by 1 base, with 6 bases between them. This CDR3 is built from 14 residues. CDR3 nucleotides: TGTGCCAGTAGTATAGACGACAGCCAAGAGACCCAGTACTTC. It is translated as CASSIDDSQETQYF.

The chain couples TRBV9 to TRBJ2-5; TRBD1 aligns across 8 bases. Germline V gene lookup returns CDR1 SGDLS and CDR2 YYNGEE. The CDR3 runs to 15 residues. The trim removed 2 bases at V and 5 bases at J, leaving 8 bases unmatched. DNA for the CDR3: TGTGCCAGCAGCGTTACTGCAGGGGGCATGGAGACCCAGTACTTC. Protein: CASSVTAGGMETQYF.

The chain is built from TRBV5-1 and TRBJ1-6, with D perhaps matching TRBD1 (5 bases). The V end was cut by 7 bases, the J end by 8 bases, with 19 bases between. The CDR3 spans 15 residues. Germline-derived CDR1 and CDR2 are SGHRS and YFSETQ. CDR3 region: CASEPAPGMDSPLHF. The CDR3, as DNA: TGCGCCAGCGAACCGGCCCCAGGGATGGATTCACCCCTCCACTTT.

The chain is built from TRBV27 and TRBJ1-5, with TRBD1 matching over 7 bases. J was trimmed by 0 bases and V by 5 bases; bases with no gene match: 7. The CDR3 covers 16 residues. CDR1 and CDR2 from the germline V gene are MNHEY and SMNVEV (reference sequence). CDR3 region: CASSPRTGLSNQPQHF. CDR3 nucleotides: TGTGCCAGCAGTCCGCGGACAGGACTTAGCAATCAGCCCCAGCATTTT.